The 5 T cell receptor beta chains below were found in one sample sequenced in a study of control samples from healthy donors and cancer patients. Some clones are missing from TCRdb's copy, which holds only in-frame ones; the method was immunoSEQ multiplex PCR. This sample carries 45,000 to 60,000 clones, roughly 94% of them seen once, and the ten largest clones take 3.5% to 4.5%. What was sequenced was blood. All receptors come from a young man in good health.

In DNA form, the CDR3 reads TGCGCCAGCGGGGGGGCAGGGGCTTATGGTAATTCACCCCTCCACTTT. Translated: CASGGAGAYGNSPLHF. The rearrangement joins TRBV4-1 to TRBJ1-6, with D perhaps TRBD1 (6 bases). V lost 8 bases, J lost 6 bases, and 20 bases lay in between. CDR1 and CDR2 from the germline V gene are MGHRA and YSYEKL. The CDR3 is 16 amino acids.

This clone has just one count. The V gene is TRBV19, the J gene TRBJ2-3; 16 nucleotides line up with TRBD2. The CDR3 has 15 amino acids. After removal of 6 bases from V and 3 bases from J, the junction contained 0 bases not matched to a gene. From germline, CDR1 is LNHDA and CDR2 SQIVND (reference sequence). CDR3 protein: CASRGLAGGTDTQYF. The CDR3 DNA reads TGTGCCAGTAGGGGACTAGCGGGGGGGACAGATACGCAGTATTTT.

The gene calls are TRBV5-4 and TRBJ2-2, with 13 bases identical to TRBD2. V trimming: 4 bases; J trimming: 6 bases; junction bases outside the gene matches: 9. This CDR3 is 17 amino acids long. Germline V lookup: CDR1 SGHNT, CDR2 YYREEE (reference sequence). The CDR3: CASSGGLAGTLPGELFF. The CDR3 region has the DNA TGTGCCAGCAGCGGGGGACTAGCGGGAACCCTTCCCGGGGAGCTGTTTTTT.

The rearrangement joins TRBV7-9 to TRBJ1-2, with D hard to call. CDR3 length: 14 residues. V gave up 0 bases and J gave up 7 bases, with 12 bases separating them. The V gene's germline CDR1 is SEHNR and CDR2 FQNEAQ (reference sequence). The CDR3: CASSLAIESPGYTF. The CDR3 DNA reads TGTGCCAGCAGCTTAGCGATAGAGAGCCCTGGCTACACCTTC.

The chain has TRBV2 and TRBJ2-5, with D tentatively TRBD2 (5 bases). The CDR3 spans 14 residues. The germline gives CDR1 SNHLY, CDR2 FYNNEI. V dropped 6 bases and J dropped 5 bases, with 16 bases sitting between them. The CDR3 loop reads CASSRSSRRETQYF. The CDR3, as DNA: TGTGCCAGCAGCCGGTCCTCAAGGAGGGAGACCCAGTACTTC.